This T cell receptor (beta chain) was captured in a study of cytomegalovirus exposure and HLA in healthy donors. Whole-study findings and limits: Reports state that TCR beta sequences accurately predicted most subjects' HLA-A and HLA-B alleles.

It was with 60 Vbeta and 13 Jbeta primers that the PCR ran. Some clones are missing from TCRdb's copy, which holds only in-frame ones; the method was immunoSEQ multiplex PCR. The table lists around 140,000 clones, 77% of them singletons. It was healthy bone marrow donors who served as donors. Donors sampled were nominally healthy, though unrecorded immune exposures were likely. In the case of this clone: Antigen specificity is unknown.

With V trimmed by 5 bases and J by 5 bases, 3 bases remained unmatched. The germline CDR1 and CDR2 sequences are SEHNR and FQNEAQ (reference sequence). The CDR3 has 13 residues. The chain has TRBV7-9 and TRBJ1-5; 7 nucleotides match TRBD1. The sample comprised PBMCs. The sequence was collected from a male donor in good health and CMV-seropositive. The CDR3 coding sequence is TGTGCCAGCAGCAAACAGGGGCATCAGCCCCAGCATTTT. It codes for CASSKQGHQPQHF.